This T cell receptor (beta chain) was documented in a study of T cells in Graves' hyperthyroidism and ophthalmopathy. The CDR3 totals 13 residues. Trimming cost V 6 bases and J 2 bases, with 10 bases left between them. The sample holds many counts of this clonotype. Its antigen is not identified. RNA transcripts were the template for amplifying TCR beta CDR3 regions. First-round RT-PCR with HTBI primers amplified the TCR CDR3 region. Each CDR3 protein gets one entry after TCRdb re-called the multiplex PCR reads with MiXCR. Among 450,000 to 600,000 distinct CDR3 sequences, 13% to 15% were seen once, and the ten largest hold more than 11%. Study-wide results and limits: Before onset, by a median of approximately 6.8 months, the model predicted ophthalmopathy.

The chain links TRBV12-3 or TRBV12-4 to TRBJ1-2; possible D gene TRBD1, 6 bases. This TCR came from a woman aged 40 to 50 with Graves' hyperthyroidism. The sample was blood. DNA for the CDR3: TGTGCCAGCAGAGTCACAGGGAACTATGGCTACACCTTC. Translation: CASRVTGNYGYTF.